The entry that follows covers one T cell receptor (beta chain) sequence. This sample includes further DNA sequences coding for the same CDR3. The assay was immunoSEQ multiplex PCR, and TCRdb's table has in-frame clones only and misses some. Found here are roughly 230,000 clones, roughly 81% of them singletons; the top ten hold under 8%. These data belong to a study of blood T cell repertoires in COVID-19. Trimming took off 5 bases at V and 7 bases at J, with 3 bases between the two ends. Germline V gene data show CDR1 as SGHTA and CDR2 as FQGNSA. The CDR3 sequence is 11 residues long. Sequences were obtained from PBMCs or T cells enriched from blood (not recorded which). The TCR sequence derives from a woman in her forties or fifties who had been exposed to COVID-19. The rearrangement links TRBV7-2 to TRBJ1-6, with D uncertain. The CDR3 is CASSLNSPLHF. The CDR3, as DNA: TGTGCCAGCAGCCTGAATTCACCCCTCCACTTT.